This T cell receptor (beta chain) appears in the sequencing data of a study of T cell repertoires in ileal Crohn's disease. Study at large: Postoperative therapy was given to about half: 10 to 12 thiopurines, some 18 anti-TNF agents. Study-level findings and limits: Endoscopic recurrence occurred in every patient whose clonality exceeded 26.8%.

Around 490 nanograms of biopsy DNA per sample underwent TCRB immunosequencing. Sequenced by immunoSEQ multiplex PCR; TCRdb stores in-frame clones only, minus some. Among around 8,100 clones, roughly 81% were seen once, and the ten largest hold about 5%. Worth noting for this clone: The antigen remains unidentified.

The trim removed 0 bases at V and 2 bases at J, leaving 11 bases unmatched. The CDR3 covers 18 residues. Germline V gene lookup returns CDR1 SGHAT and CDR2 FQNNGV. Eligibility required adulthood, ileal or ileocolonic Crohn's disease and indicated ileocolonic resection. Input material: ileal tissue. The chain recombines TRBV11-2 with TRBJ2-7; 9 bases line up with TRBD2. The clonotype originates from an adult with Crohn's disease. The CDR3 sequence is CASSLEAGGAGRAYEQYF. CDR3 coding DNA: TGTGCCAGCAGCTTAGAAGCGGGAGGTGCGGGCCGGGCCTACGAGCAGTACTTC.